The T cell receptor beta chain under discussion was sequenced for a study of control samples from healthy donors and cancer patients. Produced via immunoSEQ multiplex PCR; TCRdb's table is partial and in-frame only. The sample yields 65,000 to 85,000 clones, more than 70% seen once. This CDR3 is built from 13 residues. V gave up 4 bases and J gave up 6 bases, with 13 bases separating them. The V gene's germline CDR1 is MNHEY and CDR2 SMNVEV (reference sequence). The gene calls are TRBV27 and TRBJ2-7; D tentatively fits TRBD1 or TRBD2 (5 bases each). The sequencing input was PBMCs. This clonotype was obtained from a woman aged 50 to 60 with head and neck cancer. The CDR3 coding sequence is TGTGCCAGCAGTTCGGGACGCCTGGCCGAGCAGTACTTC. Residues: CASSSGRLAEQYF.